The rows below give T cell receptor beta chains drawn from one sample of a study of blood T cell repertoires in COVID-19. Assay: immunoSEQ multiplex PCR; the TCRdb copy retains only in-frame clones and omits some. This table has roughly 220,000 clones, roughly 89% appearing once. The specimen sequenced was PBMCs or T cells enriched from blood (not recorded which). All receptors derive from a man aged 25 to 45 who had been exposed to COVID-19. The CDR3 runs from the conserved cysteine through the conserved F or W. Not every row has a clone size; where given, it reads once, few, many or a size class.

len	abundance	v_gene	j_gene	CDR3aa
17	-	TRBV3-1/TRBV3-2	TRBJ2-1	CASSHWTERGYYNEQFF
18	-	TRBV5-1	TRBJ2-3	CASNLFPLAGGQGDTQYF
16	-	TRBV4-2	TRBJ2-1	CASSVQPSGGGNEQFF
15	-	TRBV7-8	TRBJ1-5	CASSSAWGRNQPQHF
14	-	TRBV27	TRBJ1-2	CASSLGEGGYGYTF
13	-	TRBV10-3	TRBJ2-4	CASRGLDKNIQYF
13	-	TRBV11-3	TRBJ2-7	CASSRQGVHEQYF
13	-	TRBV11-3	TRBJ1-3	CASSWSGGNTIYF
13	-	TRBV11-2	TRBJ1-1	CASSPSGNTEAFF
17	-	TRBV4-1	TRBJ2-5	CASSPKVIGGNQETQYF
13	few	TRBV11-3	TRBJ2-3	CASSLDNTDTQYF